This is a list of T cell receptor beta chains from one sample in a study of CD8+CD57+ T cells in acquired aplastic anemia. TCRdb re-derived calls from the reads in MiXCR, one entry per CDR3 protein. This sample has about 35,000 distinct CDR3 sequences, with around 80% found just once. Sequences were obtained from sorted CD4+, CD8+, or CD8+CD57+ T cells (not recorded which) from PBMCs. These receptor sequences come from a human donor in good health, serving as a control. Each CDR3 is given without its conserved first and last residue.

V gene: TRBV27
J gene: TRBJ1-6
CDR3 protein: ASSLSSGNSPLH

V gene: TRBV9
J gene: TRBJ2-2
CDR3 protein: ASSVVGANTGELF

V gene: TRBV12-3/TRBV12-4
J gene: TRBJ2-7
CDR3 protein: ASSFVAGYEQY

V gene: TRBV10-3
J gene: TRBJ2-7
CDR3 protein: AISEPDRDEQY

V gene: TRBV19
J gene: TRBJ1-5
CDR3 protein: ASSARRDHNQPQH

V gene: TRBV2
J gene: TRBJ1-3
CDR3 protein: ASSEEDSGNTIY

V gene: TRBV19
J gene: TRBJ2-3
CDR3 protein: ASSIFGSDTQY

V gene: TRBV7-7
J gene: TRBJ2-7
CDR3 protein: ASSLAGTAHEQY

V gene: TRBV13
J gene: TRBJ2-5
CDR3 protein: ASSRLAGVRETQY

V gene: TRBV10-3
J gene: TRBJ2-7
CDR3 protein: AISDKTGTYEQY

V gene: TRBV24-1
J gene: TRBJ2-1
CDR3 protein: ATSDFPSGRVEQF

V gene: TRBV29-1
J gene: TRBJ1-1
CDR3 protein: SVASNGREAF

V gene: TRBV19
J gene: TRBJ2-7
CDR3 protein: ASSWTGDPYEQY

V gene: TRBV7-2
J gene: TRBJ1-6
CDR3 protein: ASGWKYNSPLH

V gene: TRBV6-1
J gene: TRBJ1-2
CDR3 protein: ASSEPTPSYGYT

V gene: TRBV20-1
J gene: TRBJ1-5
CDR3 protein: SAHRDNNQPQH

V gene: TRBV5-8
J gene: TRBJ2-7
CDR3 protein: ASTPGTLYEQY

V gene: TRBV9
J gene: TRBJ2-3
CDR3 protein: ASSVGLSTPGTDTQY

V gene: TRBV10-3
J gene: TRBJ2-7
CDR3 protein: AIRSSGTGSYEQY

V gene: TRBV10-3
J gene: TRBJ2-7
CDR3 protein: AATGLSYEQY

V gene: TRBV19
J gene: TRBJ2-2
CDR3 protein: ASSIGEGGELF

V gene: TRBV19
J gene: TRBJ2-2
CDR3 protein: ATTPGIANTGELF

V gene: TRBV4-2
J gene: TRBJ2-7
CDR3 protein: ASSQVSGSGGDEQY

V gene: TRBV7-9
J gene: TRBJ2-7
CDR3 protein: ASSYNRGADEQY

V gene: TRBV10-3
J gene: TRBJ1-2
CDR3 protein: AIIPDGQESTYT

V gene: TRBV6-1
J gene: TRBJ2-5
CDR3 protein: ASSASGGAETQY

V gene: TRBV12-3/TRBV12-4
J gene: TRBJ2-1
CDR3 protein: ASIATGGYNEQF

V gene: TRBV19
J gene: TRBJ1-1
CDR3 protein: ASSIGGGPYEAF

V gene: TRBV2
J gene: TRBJ2-1
CDR3 protein: ASSPTSFYNEQF

V gene: TRBV19
J gene: TRBJ1-6
CDR3 protein: ASSTSTTTFPPLH

V gene: TRBV5-6
J gene: TRBJ1-6
CDR3 protein: ATSDSPLTDNSPLH

V gene: TRBV19
J gene: TRBJ1-6
CDR3 protein: ASSISVRDRPTLH

V gene: TRBV25-1
J gene: TRBJ2-1
CDR3 protein: ASSESGDLAEQF

V gene: TRBV9
J gene: TRBJ1-2
CDR3 protein: ASSVEGVGGYT

V gene: TRBV19
J gene: TRBJ2-2
CDR3 protein: ASSPAAGSVTGELF

V gene: TRBV7-9
J gene: TRBJ1-4
CDR3 protein: ASLDSNNEKLF